This T cell receptor beta chain was profiled in a study of blood T cell repertoires in COVID-19. Study-wide context: Material from acute and convalescent COVID-19 was sourced from the United States, Italy and Spain. T cells, B-cell-depleted T cells, or PBMCs provided the cDNA or gDNA that served as material.

From germline, CDR1 is LNHDA and CDR2 SQIVND (reference sequence). CDR3 length: 17 amino acids. V lost 5 bases and J lost 7; bases outside the gene matches: 14. Authors' analysis steps: Scientists estimated how many nucleated cells there were by amplifying reference gene primers. Produced via immunoSEQ multiplex PCR; TCRdb's table is partial and in-frame only. V and J calls and clone size are given by that table; D and trimming were obtained from the DNA. The table lists a few hundred thousand clones, 70% to 90% of them singletons. The gene calls are TRBV19 and TRBJ1-6; 7 nucleotides line up with TRBD1. The source material was peripheral blood. The source is a woman aged 60-70 years with COVID-19, enrolled during active disease. The DNA for the CDR3 is TGTGCCAGTAGTGCCCCGGAGGGGGCTAACAGAAATTCACCCCTCCACTTT. This codes for CASSAPEGANRNSPLHF.